This T cell receptor (beta chain) came from a study of T cells in Graves' hyperthyroidism and ophthalmopathy. 10 ml of fresh peripheral blood supplied the PBMCs. This clonotype has only a few counts. One end of the junction is discordant with germline, which a read error may explain. Amplification of TCR beta CDR3 regions was performed using RNA transcripts as template. Using the HTBI primer set, a first-round RT-PCR was run on the TCR CDR3. TCRdb re-derived calls from the multiplex PCR reads in MiXCR, one entry per CDR3 protein. The sample carries around 400,000 distinct CDR3 sequences, 13% to 15% recorded once. This CDR3 has 15 residues.

The receptor comes from a woman in her sixties with Graves' ophthalmopathy. The specimen was blood. The chain combines TRBV12-3 or TRBV12-4 with TRBJ1-2; 9 bases map to TRBD1. The CDR3 sequence: CASSPYGQGSYGHTF. Here the CDR3 DNA reads TGTGCCAGCAGTCCTTACGGACAGGGGAGCTATGGCCACACCTTC.